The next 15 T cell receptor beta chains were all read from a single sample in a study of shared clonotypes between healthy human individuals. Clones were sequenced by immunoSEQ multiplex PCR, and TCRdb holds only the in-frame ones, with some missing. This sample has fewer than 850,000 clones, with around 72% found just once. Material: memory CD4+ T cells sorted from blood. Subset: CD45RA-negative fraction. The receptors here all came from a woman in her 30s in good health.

CDR3 sequence reads: CASSPTLDRVSYEQYF. CDR3 in DNA: TGTGCCAGCAGTCCGACCTTGGACAGGGTTTCCTACGAGCAGTACTTC. The chain has TRBV28 and TRBJ2-7; 8 nucleotides align to TRBD1. Trimming removed 5 bases from V and 1 base from J; junction bases left unmatched: 10. CDR1 is MDHEN and CDR2 is SYDVKM in the germline V gene. This CDR3 is 16 amino acids long.

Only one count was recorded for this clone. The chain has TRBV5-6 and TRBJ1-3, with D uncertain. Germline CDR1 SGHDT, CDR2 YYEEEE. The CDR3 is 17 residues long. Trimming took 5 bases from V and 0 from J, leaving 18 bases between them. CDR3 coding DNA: TGTGCCAGCAGTGAAATGTTGGTAACATTCTCTGGAAACACCATATATTTT. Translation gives CASSEMLVTFSGNTIYF.

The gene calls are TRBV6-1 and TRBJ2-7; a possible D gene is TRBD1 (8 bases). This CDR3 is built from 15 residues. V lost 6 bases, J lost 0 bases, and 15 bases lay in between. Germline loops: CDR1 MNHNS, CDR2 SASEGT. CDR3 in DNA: TGTGCCAGCAGAGCGGGACAGGCAAGCTCCTACGAGCAGTACTTC. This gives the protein CASRAGQASSYEQYF.

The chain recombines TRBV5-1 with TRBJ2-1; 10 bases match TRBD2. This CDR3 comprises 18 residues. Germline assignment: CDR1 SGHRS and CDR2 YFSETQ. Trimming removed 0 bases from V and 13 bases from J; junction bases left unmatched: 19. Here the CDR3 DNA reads TGCGCCAGCAGCTTGGTCGCGCTAGCGGGAGCCACCGGGGGGTCACAGTTCTTC. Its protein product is CASSLVALAGATGGSQFF. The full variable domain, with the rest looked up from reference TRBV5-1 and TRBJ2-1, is KAGVTQTPRYLIKTRGQQVTLSCSPISGHRSVSWYQQTPGQGLQFLFEYFSETQRNKGNFPGRFSGRQFSNSRSEMNVSTLELGDSALYLCASSLVALAGATGGSQFFGPGTRLTVL.

CDR3 residues: CASRLVTSTDTQYF. The DNA of the CDR3 is TGTGCCAGCAGACTAGTCACTAGCACAGATACGCAGTATTTT. The chain employs TRBV28 and TRBJ2-3; maybe TRBD2 (5 bases). Germline values: CDR1 MDHEN, CDR2 SYDVKM. Trimming stripped 6 bases from V and 0 bases from J, with 10 bases between. This CDR3 is 14 amino acids long.

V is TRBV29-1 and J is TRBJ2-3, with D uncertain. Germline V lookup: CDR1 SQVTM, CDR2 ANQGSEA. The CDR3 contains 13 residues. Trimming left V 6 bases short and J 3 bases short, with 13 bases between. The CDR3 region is CSVGWVETDTQYF. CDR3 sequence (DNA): TGCAGCGTCGGTTGGGTGGAGACAGATACGCAGTATTTT.

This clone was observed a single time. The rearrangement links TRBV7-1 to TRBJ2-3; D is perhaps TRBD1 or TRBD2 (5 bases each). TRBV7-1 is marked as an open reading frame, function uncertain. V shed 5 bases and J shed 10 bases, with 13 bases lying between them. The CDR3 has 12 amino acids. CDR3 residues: CASSVALGAQYF. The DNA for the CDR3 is TGTGCCAGCAGCGTTGCCTTGGGGGCGCAGTATTTT.

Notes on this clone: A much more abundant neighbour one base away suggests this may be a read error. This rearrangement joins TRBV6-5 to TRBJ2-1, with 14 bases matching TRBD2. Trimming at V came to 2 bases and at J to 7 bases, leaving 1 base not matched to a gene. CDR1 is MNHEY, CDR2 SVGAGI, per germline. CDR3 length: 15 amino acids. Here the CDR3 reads CASSYGTSGRNEQFF. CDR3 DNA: TGTGCCAGCAGTTACGGGACTAGCGGGAGAAATGAGCAGTTCTTC.

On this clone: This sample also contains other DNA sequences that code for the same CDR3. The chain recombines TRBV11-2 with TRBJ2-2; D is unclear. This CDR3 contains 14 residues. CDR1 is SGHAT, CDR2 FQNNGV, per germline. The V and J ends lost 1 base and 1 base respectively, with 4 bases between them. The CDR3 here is CASSLGLNTGELFF. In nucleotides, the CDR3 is TGTGCCAGCAGCTTAGGTCTGAACACCGGGGAGCTGTTTTTT.

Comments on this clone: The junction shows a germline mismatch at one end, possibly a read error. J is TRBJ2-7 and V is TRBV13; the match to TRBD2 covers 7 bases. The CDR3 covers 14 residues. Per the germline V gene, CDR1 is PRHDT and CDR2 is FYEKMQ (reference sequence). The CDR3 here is CASSLAGPSYEQYF. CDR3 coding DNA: TGTGCCAGCAGTTTAGCGGGCCCTTCCTACGAGCAGTACTTC.

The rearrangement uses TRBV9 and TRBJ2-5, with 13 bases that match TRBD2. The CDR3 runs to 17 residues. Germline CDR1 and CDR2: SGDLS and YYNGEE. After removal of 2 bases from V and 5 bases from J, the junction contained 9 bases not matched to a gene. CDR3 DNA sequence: TGTGCCAGCAGCGTCTTGGGGACTAGCGGGATCGGTGAGACCCAGTACTTC. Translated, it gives CASSVLGTSGIGETQYF.

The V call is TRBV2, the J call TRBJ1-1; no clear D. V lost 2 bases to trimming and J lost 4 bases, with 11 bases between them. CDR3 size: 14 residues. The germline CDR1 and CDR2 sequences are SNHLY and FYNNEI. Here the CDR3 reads CASSELEGSTEAFF. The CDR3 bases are TGTGCCAGCAGTGAACTCGAGGGCTCCACTGAAGCTTTCTTT.

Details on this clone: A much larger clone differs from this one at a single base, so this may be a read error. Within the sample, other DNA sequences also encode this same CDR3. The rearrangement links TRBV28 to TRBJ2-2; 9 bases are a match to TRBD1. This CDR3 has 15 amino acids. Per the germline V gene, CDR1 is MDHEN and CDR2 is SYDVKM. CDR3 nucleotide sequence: TGTGCTAGCAGCCTGGACAGGGGACGTTCCGGGGAGCTGTTTTTT. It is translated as CASSLDRGRSGELFF.

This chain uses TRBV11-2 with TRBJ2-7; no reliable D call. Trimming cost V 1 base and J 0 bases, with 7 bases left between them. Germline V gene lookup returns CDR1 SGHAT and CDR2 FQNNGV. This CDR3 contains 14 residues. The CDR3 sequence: CASSLGGYSYEQYF. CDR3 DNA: TGTGCCAGCAGCTTAGGCGGATACTCCTACGAGCAGTACTTC.

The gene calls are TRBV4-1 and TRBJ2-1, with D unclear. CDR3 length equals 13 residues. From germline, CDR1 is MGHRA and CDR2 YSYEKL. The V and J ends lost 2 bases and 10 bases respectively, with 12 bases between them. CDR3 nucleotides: TGCGCCAGCAGCCAACTAACCTTGATCGAGCAGTTCTTC. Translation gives CASSQLTLIEQFF.